This record concerns one TCR beta chain sequence. Antigen specificity is unknown. The protocol was immunoSEQ multiplex PCR, while the TCRdb copy is restricted to in-frame clones and leaves out a portion. The sample includes 1,500,000 or so clones, roughly 96% of them seen just once. CDR3 length equals 14 residues. Germline lookup yields CDR1 SGHRS and CDR2 YFSETQ. Trimming cost V 2 bases and J 1 base, with 9 bases left between them. This sample was included in a study of shared clonotypes between healthy human individuals. Study outcomes and limitations: Naive subsets generally exceeded memory subsets in estimated richness.

All of the donors resided in Nashville, Tennessee, and each was a Caucasian adult. The sequence derives from a man younger than 45 in good health. This rearrangement joins TRBV5-1 to TRBJ1-1; maybe TRBD1 (6 bases). Sequenced input: naive CD4+ T cells sorted from blood. Subset reported: CD45RA+ positively selected. For the CDR3, the DNA is TGCGCCAGCAGCTTAGACAGGACGAACACTGAAGCTTTCTTT. Translated: CASSLDRTNTEAFF.